The present T cell receptor (beta chain) was sequenced within a study of shared clonotypes between healthy human individuals. At the level of the study: For every donor, three CD4 naive, three CD4 memory, two CD8 naive and one CD8 memory plates were used.

This clone is a singleton in its sample. Its antigen is as yet unknown. Sequencing used immunoSEQ multiplex PCR; TCRdb keeps in-frame clones, though not all of them. The data hold 2 million to 2.5 million clones, with nearly 97% observed a single time. Only Caucasian adults living in Nashville, Tennessee made up the donor group. The CDR3 sequence is 15 residues long. V lost 1 base and J lost 2; bases outside the gene matches: 3. Germline V gene data show CDR1 as GTSNPN and CDR2 as SVGIG (reference sequence). Study-wide points: Exclusively blood specimens were collected; tissue repertoires likely differ. Richness estimates generally favored naive over memory subsets.

The TCR was taken from a man between 18 and 35 years old in good health. J is TRBJ2-1 and V is TRBV30, with 9 bases identical to TRBD2. The sequenced sample consisted of naive CD4+ T cells sorted from blood. As to subset: CD45RA+ positively selected. CDR3 nucleotide sequence: TGTGCCTGGAGTGACGGGACTAGCACCTACAATGAGCAGTTCTTC. It codes for CAWSDGTSTYNEQFF. Drawing the rest from reference TRBV30 and TRBJ2-1, the complete variable domain is SQTIHQWPATLVQPVGSPLSLECTVEGTSNPNLYWYRQAAGRGLQLLFYSVGIGQISSEVPQNLSASRPQDRQFILSSKKLLLSDSGFYLCAWSDGTSTYNEQFFGPGTRLTVL.